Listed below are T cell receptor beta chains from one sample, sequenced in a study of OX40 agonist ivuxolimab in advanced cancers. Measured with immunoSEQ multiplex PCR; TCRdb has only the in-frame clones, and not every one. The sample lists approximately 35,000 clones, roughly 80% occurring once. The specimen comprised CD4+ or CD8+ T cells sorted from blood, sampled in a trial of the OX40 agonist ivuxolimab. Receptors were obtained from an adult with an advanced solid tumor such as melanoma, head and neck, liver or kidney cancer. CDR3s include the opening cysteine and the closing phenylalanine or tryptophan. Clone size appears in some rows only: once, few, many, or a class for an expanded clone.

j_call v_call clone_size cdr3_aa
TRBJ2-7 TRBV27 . CASSLGSPPYEQYF
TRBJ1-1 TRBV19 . CASSMTDYTEAFF
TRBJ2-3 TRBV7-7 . CASSPDRGGDTQYF
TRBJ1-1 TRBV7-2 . CASSLLGAVTTEAFF
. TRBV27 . CASSLTDTLYEQYF
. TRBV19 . CASSPRDRIYEQYF
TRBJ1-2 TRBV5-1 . CASSLEGRGDGYTF
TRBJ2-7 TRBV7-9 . CASSLIGTGSYEQYF
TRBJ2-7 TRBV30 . CAWSVDGTYEQYF
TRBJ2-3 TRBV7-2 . CASSLAAKTDTQYF
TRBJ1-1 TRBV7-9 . CASSLDRAPEAFF
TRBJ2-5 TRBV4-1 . CASSQEGGGKETQYF
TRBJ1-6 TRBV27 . CASSYRGGTPLHF
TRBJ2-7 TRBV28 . CASSQDSSYEQYF
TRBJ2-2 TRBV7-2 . CASSQGGRTGGELFF
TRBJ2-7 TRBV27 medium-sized CASSSGRGTTYEQYF
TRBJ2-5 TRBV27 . CASSPLQGLQETQYF
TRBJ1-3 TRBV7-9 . CASSSTAGGETGNTIYF
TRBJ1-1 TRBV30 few CAWERQGTRGAFF
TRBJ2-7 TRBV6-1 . CASSDQGDEQYF
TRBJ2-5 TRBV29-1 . CSVSGWDSQETQYF
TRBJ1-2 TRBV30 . CAWSVPSAIYGYTF
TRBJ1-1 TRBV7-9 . CASSLTEARGTEAFF
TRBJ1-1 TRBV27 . CASSTLQGIVTEAFF
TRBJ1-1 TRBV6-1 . CASSGTVNTEAFF
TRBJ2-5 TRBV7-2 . CASSSGTVGETQYF
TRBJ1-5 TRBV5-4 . CASSDGTGRQPQHF
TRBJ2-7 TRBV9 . CASSVSGGPYEQYF
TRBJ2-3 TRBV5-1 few CASSLVGGRSDTQYF
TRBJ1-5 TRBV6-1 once CASSLPQGNQPQHF
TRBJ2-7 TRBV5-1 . CASSPVSGGYEQYF
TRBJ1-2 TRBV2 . CASSVLAIVNYGYTF
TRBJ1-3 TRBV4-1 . CASSARQVSGNTIYF
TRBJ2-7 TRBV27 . CASSLLGGGAYEQYF
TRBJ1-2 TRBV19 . CASSDSGAYGYTF
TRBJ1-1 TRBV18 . CASSPTGDTEAFF
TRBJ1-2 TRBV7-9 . CASSPPVAYDGYTF
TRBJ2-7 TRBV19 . CASTATGGSYEQYF
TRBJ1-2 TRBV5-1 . CASSDRAGYTF
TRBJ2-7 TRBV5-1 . CASSLGGTGYEQYF
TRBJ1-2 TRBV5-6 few CASSPYESQGSGYTF
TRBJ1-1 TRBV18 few CASSTAGFMNTEAFF
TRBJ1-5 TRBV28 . CASSLRGWADNQPQHF
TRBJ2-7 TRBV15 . CATSRDLSTGPSYEQYF
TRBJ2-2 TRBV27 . CASSFYVNTGELFF
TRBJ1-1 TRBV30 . CAWSVTRTEAFF
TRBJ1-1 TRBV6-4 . CASRTTDRTTEAFF
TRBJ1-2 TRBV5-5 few CASSLLLRTGVERGYTF
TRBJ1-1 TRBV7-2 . CASSLDRNMNTEAFF
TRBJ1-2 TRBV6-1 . CASSEAENYGYTF
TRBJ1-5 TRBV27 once CASSLWPGGGNQPQHF
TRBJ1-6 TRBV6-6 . CASSYSIQGNSPLHF
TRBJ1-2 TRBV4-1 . CASSQWDRANYGYTF